Listed below are T cell receptor beta chains from one sample, sequenced in a study of shared clonotypes between healthy human individuals. Sequencing used immunoSEQ multiplex PCR; TCRdb keeps in-frame clones, though not all of them. Among around 2.1 million clones, roughly 91% were seen once, and the ten largest hold roughly 1.7%. The sample taken for sequencing was naive CD8+ T cells from PBMCs. The receptors come from a man younger than 35 in good health. Some clones in this sample may be carry-over from other donors' samples. Each CDR3 is given with its conserved first and last residue. Each record gives: CDR3 length, clone size, J gene, V gene, D gene, CDR3 protein, CDR3 DNA. A D gene is named only where the DNA matches it firmly. The listing skips clone size in some rows; elsewhere it reads once, few, many or a size class.

cdr3_length: 11
clone_size: NA
j_call: TRBJ1-1
v_call: TRBV13
d_call: NA
cdr3_aa: CASSSAPGAFF
cdr3_nt: TGTGCCAGCAGCTCTGCCCCTGGAGCTTTCTTT

cdr3_length: 15
clone_size: NA
j_call: TRBJ2-7
v_call: TRBV5-1
d_call: TRBD1
cdr3_aa: CASSPFRTGMDEQYF
cdr3_nt: TGCGCCAGCAGCCCCTTTAGGACAGGGATGGACGAGCAGTACTTC

cdr3_length: 18
clone_size: once
j_call: TRBJ2-6
v_call: TRBV7-8
d_call: TRBD1
cdr3_aa: CASSLRQGGISGANVLTF
cdr3_nt: TGTGCCAGCAGCTTGAGACAGGGTGGAATCTCTGGGGCCAACGTCCTGACTTTC

cdr3_length: 15
clone_size: NA
j_call: TRBJ1-2
v_call: TRBV10-3
d_call: NA
cdr3_aa: CAIQQGGGLSGGYTF
cdr3_nt: TGTGCCATCCAACAAGGCGGGGGGCTGTCAGGTGGCTACACCTTC

cdr3_length: 15
clone_size: NA
j_call: TRBJ2-1
v_call: TRBV28
d_call: NA
cdr3_aa: CASKASTFSYNEQFF
cdr3_nt: TGTGCCAGCAAGGCGTCCACCTTCTCCTACAATGAGCAGTTCTTC

cdr3_length: 15
clone_size: NA
j_call: TRBJ2-1
v_call: TRBV2
d_call: NA
cdr3_aa: CASSEIGSSYNEQFF
cdr3_nt: TGTGCCAGCAGTGAAATAGGGAGCTCCTACAATGAGCAGTTCTTC

cdr3_length: 16
clone_size: NA
j_call: TRBJ1-2
v_call: TRBV9
d_call: TRBD1
cdr3_aa: CASSVGSGQGDYGYTF
cdr3_nt: TGTGCCAGCAGCGTAGGTTCGGGACAGGGGGACTATGGCTACACCTTC

cdr3_length: 13
clone_size: NA
j_call: TRBJ1-1
v_call: TRBV27
d_call: NA
cdr3_aa: CASSTYGQVEAFF
cdr3_nt: TGTGCCAGCAGTACCTACGGACAAGTTGAAGCTTTCTTT

cdr3_length: 15
clone_size: NA
j_call: TRBJ1-2
v_call: TRBV7-6
d_call: NA
cdr3_aa: CASSPVGDGTYGYTF
cdr3_nt: TGTGCCAGCAGCCCTGTCGGGGACGGTACCTATGGCTACACCTTC

cdr3_length: 16
clone_size: NA
j_call: TRBJ1-5
v_call: TRBV7-6
d_call: NA
cdr3_aa: CASSLDSGELNQPQHF
cdr3_nt: TGTGCCAGCAGCTTAGATAGTGGGGAACTCAATCAGCCCCAGCATTTT

cdr3_length: 16
clone_size: NA
j_call: TRBJ1-2
v_call: TRBV28
d_call: NA
cdr3_aa: CASSQWIGGVNYGYTF
cdr3_nt: TGTGCCAGCAGCCAATGGATCGGAGGGGTTAACTATGGCTACACCTTC

cdr3_length: 16
clone_size: NA
j_call: TRBJ1-1
v_call: TRBV27
d_call: TRBD1
cdr3_aa: CASRRGGQGLNTEAFF
cdr3_nt: TGTGCCAGCAGACGAGGCGGACAGGGGCTGAACACTGAAGCTTTCTTT

cdr3_length: 15
clone_size: NA
j_call: TRBJ2-1
v_call: TRBV9
d_call: NA
cdr3_aa: CASSPFFARDNEQFF
cdr3_nt: TGTGCCAGCAGCCCATTTTTCGCCCGTGATAATGAGCAGTTCTTC

cdr3_length: 14
clone_size: few
j_call: TRBJ1-1
v_call: TRBV28
d_call: NA
cdr3_aa: CASSIWGSNTEAFF
cdr3_nt: TGTGCCAGCAGTATATGGGGCTCGAACACTGAAGCTTTCTTT

cdr3_length: 15
clone_size: once
j_call: TRBJ2-3
v_call: TRBV7-9
d_call: NA
cdr3_aa: CASSLAGGNTDTQYF
cdr3_nt: TGTGCCAGCAGCTTAGCGGGAGGCAACACAGATACGCAGTATTTT

cdr3_length: 14
clone_size: NA
j_call: TRBJ2-2
v_call: TRBV6-5
d_call: NA
cdr3_aa: CASSYFPGAGELFF
cdr3_nt: TGTGCCAGCAGTTACTTTCCAGGTGCCGGGGAGCTGTTTTTT

cdr3_length: 11
clone_size: NA
j_call: TRBJ1-1
v_call: TRBV28
d_call: NA
cdr3_aa: CASNLDAEAFF
cdr3_nt: TGTGCCAGCAATTTAGACGCTGAAGCTTTCTTT

cdr3_length: 17
clone_size: NA
j_call: TRBJ2-2
v_call: TRBV7-9
d_call: TRBD1
cdr3_aa: CASSLSALGQGTGELFF
cdr3_nt: TGTGCCAGCAGCTTAAGCGCTTTAGGACAGGGGACCGGGGAGCTGTTTTTT

cdr3_length: 16
clone_size: NA
j_call: TRBJ2-1
v_call: TRBV4-3
d_call: NA
cdr3_aa: CASSQEQGTGYNEQFF
cdr3_nt: TGCGCCAGCAGCCAAGAACAGGGAACTGGCTACAATGAGCAGTTCTTC

cdr3_length: 15
clone_size: NA
j_call: TRBJ2-3
v_call: TRBV2
d_call: NA
cdr3_aa: CASSDSGRGTDTQYF
cdr3_nt: TGTGCCAGCAGTGACAGCGGCAGAGGCACAGATACGCAGTATTTT

cdr3_length: 16
clone_size: NA
j_call: TRBJ1-5
v_call: TRBV5-5
d_call: NA
cdr3_aa: CASSPEGRGANQPQHF
cdr3_nt: TGTGCCAGCAGCCCCGAGGGGCGGGGAGCTAATCAGCCCCAGCATTTT

cdr3_length: 14
clone_size: NA
j_call: TRBJ2-5
v_call: TRBV18
d_call: NA
cdr3_aa: CASSPVVYQETQYF
cdr3_nt: TGTGCCAGCTCACCAGTAGTGTACCAAGAGACCCAGTACTTC

cdr3_length: 14
clone_size: NA
j_call: TRBJ2-3
v_call: TRBV11-3
d_call: NA
cdr3_aa: CASSSRDPTDTQYF
cdr3_nt: TGTGCCAGCAGCTCCCGCGACCCCACAGATACGCAGTATTTT

cdr3_length: 13
clone_size: NA
j_call: TRBJ2-7
v_call: TRBV29-1
d_call: NA
cdr3_aa: CSASAGSLYEQYF
cdr3_nt: TGCAGCGCCTCCGCAGGCAGCTTGTACGAGCAGTACTTC